This record covers a single T cell receptor beta chain. Its antigen remains unidentified. V lost 0 bases, J lost 10 bases, and 14 bases lay in between. The CDR3 consists of 14 residues. In germline, CDR1 is SGDLS, CDR2 YYNGEE. PCR employed 60 Vbeta and 13 Jbeta primers. Sequencing used immunoSEQ multiplex PCR; TCRdb keeps in-frame clones, though not all of them. There are about 150,000 clones in the sample; about 74% occur only once, and 3% to 4% lies in the top ten. This record comes from a study of cytomegalovirus exposure and HLA in healthy donors. Background on the study: Roughly 77 million unique TCRs from HLA-typed donors made up an early data release. Whole-study results and caveats: When analyzed later, a missense DCLRE1C variant was found to be linked to TCR beta V- and J-gene trimming. Common viral pathogens seemed, in a later analysis, to connect with several of the most significant clusters.

Sequenced input: PBMCs. The origin of this receptor is a male donor in good health and CMV-seronegative. This rearrangement joins TRBV9 to TRBJ2-1; D is ambiguous. The DNA of the CDR3 is TGTGCCAGCAGCGTAGGAGGCAGCTCTCGGGAGCAGTTCTTC. Translated: CASSVGGSSREQFF.